The clone carrying this T cell receptor beta chain has only one observation. The sample is drawn from a study of T cell responses to AZD1222 COVID-19 vaccine. Assay: immunoSEQ multiplex PCR; the TCRdb copy retains only in-frame clones and omits some. Here the sample spans roughly 150,000 clones, around nine tenths being singletons. The specimen was peripheral blood, collected on day 0 of AZD1222 vaccination. The sequence was obtained from an adult in good health.

The CDR3, as DNA: TGCGCCAGCAGTGAGTCGGAAGGGGGGCAAGTTGAAAAACTGTTTTTT. Translating it yields CASSESEGGQVEKLFF. J is TRBJ1-4 and V is TRBV10-2; weak D call: TRBD1 (6 bases). The CDR3 runs 16 residues. Trimming took 0 bases from V and 7 from J, leaving 15 bases between them. Germline CDR1 is WSHSY and CDR2 is SAAADI.